This entry lists 5 T cell receptor beta chains sequenced from one sample in a study of early T cells in non-severe SARS-CoV-2 infection. Each CDR3 protein gets one entry after TCRdb re-called the 5' RACE reads with MiXCR. Among more than 50,000 distinct CDR3 sequences listed, over 10% were seen once. This sample comprised whole blood, obtained at baseline. The receptor set was obtained from an adult who was a healthcare worker with PCR-confirmed SARS-CoV-2 infection or an uninfected control (not recorded which).

This clonotype was observed a handful of times. V gene TRBV7-9 combines with J gene TRBJ2-1; D is unclear. Trimming shortened V by 1 base and J by 6 bases, and 7 bases separated the two germline ends. CDR1 is SEHNR, CDR2 FQNEAQ, per germline (reference sequence). The CDR3 is made up of 13 amino acids. CDR3 residues: CASSLGTINEQFF. The CDR3 DNA sequence: TGTGCCAGCAGCTTAGGTACTATCAATGAGCAGTTCTTC.

In this sample, this clonotype turned up many times. The chain links TRBV19 to TRBJ2-7; D gene uncertain. With 8 bases removed from V and 1 base from J, the gap between germline ends came to 15 bases. The CDR3 extends over 14 amino acids. Germline V lookup: CDR1 LNHDA, CDR2 SQIVND (reference sequence). In nucleotides, the CDR3 is TGTGCCAGTGGGCCTACCCTTTCGTCCTACGAGCAGTACTTC. It translates to CASGPTLSSYEQYF.

This clonotype was observed at least ten times. The V gene is TRBV7-9, the J gene TRBJ1-2; D not resolved. The germline CDR1 and CDR2 sequences are SEHNR and FQNEAQ (reference sequence). There are 16 residues in the CDR3. Trimming pared 0 bases from V and 0 bases from J, leaving 11 bases between. The CDR3 nucleotides read TGTGCCAGCAGCTTAGCCACAGATATAACTAACTATGGCTACACCTTC. It specifies CASSLATDITNYGYTF.

In its sample, this clonotype was seen a few times. This chain connects TRBV29-1 to TRBJ2-3; D is uncertain. From germline, CDR1 is SQVTM and CDR2 ANQGSEA. Between the trimmed V and J ends, which lost 7 bases and 0 bases, there was a span of 14 bases. The CDR3 is made up of 14 amino acids. The CDR3 loop is CSGEMPSSTDTQYF. The CDR3, as DNA: TGCAGCGGCGAGATGCCGTCTAGCACAGATACGCAGTATTTT.

This clonotype was picked up a small number of times. The gene calls are TRBV5-4 and TRBJ2-6; D may match TRBD1 or TRBD2 (6 bases each). The germline CDR1 and CDR2 sequences are SGHNT and YYREEE (reference sequence). CDR3 length: 15 residues. The V gene lost 2 bases and the J gene lost 2 bases, with 8 bases spanning the gap. This CDR3 is CASSFRGPGANVLTF. The CDR3 DNA is TGTGCCAGCAGCTTTCGGGGGCCTGGGGCCAACGTCCTGACTTTC.